The 2 T cell receptor beta chains below all came from one sample that was sequenced in a study of shared clonotypes between healthy human individuals. TCRdb keeps only in-frame clones here, not all; method: immunoSEQ multiplex PCR. This table holds over 1.4 million clones, roughly 96% found once. Material: naive CD4+ T cells sorted from blood. Subset given: CD45RA+ positively selected. The receptors originated from a man aged 25-45 years in good health.

The chain combines TRBV28 with TRBJ2-2, with D uncertain. Trimming removed 5 bases at V and 7 bases at J, with 8 bases between. Germline CDR1 MDHEN, CDR2 SYDVKM. The CDR3 is made up of 12 amino acids. The CDR3 loop is CASSPTVGELFF. The CDR3 region has the DNA TGTGCCAGCAGTCCGACTGTCGGGGAGCTGTTTTTT.

This chain uses TRBV4-1 with TRBJ2-6; D is possibly TRBD1 (5 bases). V lost 3 bases and J lost 0, with 12 bases in between. The CDR3 extends over 17 amino acids. In germline, CDR1 is MGHRA, CDR2 YSYEKL. CDR3 region: CASSHGHHTSGANVLTF. Written as DNA, the CDR3 is TGCGCCAGCAGCCACGGACACCATACCTCTGGGGCCAACGTCCTGACTTTC.